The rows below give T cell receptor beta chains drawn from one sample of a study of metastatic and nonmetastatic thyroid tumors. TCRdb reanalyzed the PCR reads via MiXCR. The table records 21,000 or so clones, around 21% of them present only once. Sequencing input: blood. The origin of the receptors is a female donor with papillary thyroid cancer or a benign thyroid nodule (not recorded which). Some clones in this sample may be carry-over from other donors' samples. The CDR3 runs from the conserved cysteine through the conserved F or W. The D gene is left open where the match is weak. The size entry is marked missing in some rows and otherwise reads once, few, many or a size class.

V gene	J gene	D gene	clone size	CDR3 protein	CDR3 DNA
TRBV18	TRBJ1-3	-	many	CASSPGLNRNSGNTIYF	TGTGCCAGCTCACCGGGTTTAAACAGAAACTCTGGAAACACCATATATTTT
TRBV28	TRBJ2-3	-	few	CASSFPSRQVTDTHYF	TGTGCCAGCAGTTTTCCGTCGAGACAGGTCACAGATACACATTATTTT
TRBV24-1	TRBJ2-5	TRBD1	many	CATSDLGTGSGETQYF	TGTGCCACCAGTGATTTAGGGACAGGGTCTGGAGAGACCCAGTACTTC
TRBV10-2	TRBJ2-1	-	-	CASLDLYYRGVSYNEQFF	TGCGCCAGCTTGGATTTGTACTATCGGGGTGTCTCCTACAATGAGCAGTTCTTC
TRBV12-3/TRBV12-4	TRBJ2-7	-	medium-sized	CASSLRQVLLDEQYF	TGTGCCAGCAGTCTCAGACAGGTCCTACTCGACGAGCAGTACTTC
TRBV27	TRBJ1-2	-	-	CASSQGLNYGYTF	TGTGCCAGCAGCCAGGGGTTGAACTATGGCTACACCTTC
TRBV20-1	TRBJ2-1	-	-	CSARVLSGRRSYNEQFF	TGCAGTGCTAGAGTTTTGTCTGGCAGGCGCTCCTACAATGAGCAGTTCTTC
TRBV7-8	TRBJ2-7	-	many	CASSPDRAVVLSYEQYF	TGTGCCAGCAGCCCTGATAGGGCGGTGGTTCTCTCCTACGAGCAGTACTTC
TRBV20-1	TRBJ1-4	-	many	CSVPSSNGEKLFF	TGCAGTGTTCCGTCAAGCAACGGTGAAAAACTGTTTTTT
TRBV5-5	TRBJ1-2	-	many	CASSSGHNYGYTF	TGTGCCAGCAGCTCCGGACACAACTATGGCTACACCTTC
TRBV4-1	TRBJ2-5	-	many	CASSQAPGISETQYF	TGCGCCAGCAGCCAGGCCCCCGGGATCAGTGAGACCCAGTACTTC
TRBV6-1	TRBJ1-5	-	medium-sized	CASSPGSGDFQPQHF	TGTGCCAGCAGCCCCGGGTCAGGGGATTTTCAGCCCCAGCATTTT
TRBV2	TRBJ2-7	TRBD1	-	CATDQENRGSEQYF	TGTGCCACCGACCAAGAGAACAGGGGCAGCGAGCAGTACTTC
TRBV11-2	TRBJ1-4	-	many	CASSLSGEKLFF	TGTGCCAGCAGCTTATCAGGGGAAAAACTGTTTTTT
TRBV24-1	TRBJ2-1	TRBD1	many	CATSDPGQGNEQFF	TGTGCCACCAGTGATCCGGGACAGGGGAATGAGCAGTTCTTC
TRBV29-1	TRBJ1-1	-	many	CSVEGGAGYVFF	TGCAGCGTCGAGGGGGGGGCAGGGTATGTTTTCTTT